This TCR beta chain was sequenced for a study of tissue T cells after allogeneic stem cell transplantation. Study context: Samples with visible lymphocytes on H&E were prioritized for sequencing. Study-level findings and limits: Tissue-detected TCR repertoire was only partly captured by blood and spleen T cells.

CDR3 length: 13 residues. CDR1 and CDR2 (germline): SNHLY, FYNNEI. V lost 6 bases and J 5 bases, leaving 13 bases between the germline ends. Steroid-refractory graft-versus-host disease after allogeneic hematopoietic cell transplant qualified adults for prospective research-autopsy enrollment. Only in-frame clones appear in the TCRdb table, and some are missing; sequencing was by immunoSEQ multiplex PCR. The sample lists about 3,300 clones; less than 65% were seen once. By frequency in the sample, this clone is large. Its antigen is currently unknown. The sample here was jejunal tissue, taken at autopsy. The sequence was collected from a male patient at least 60 years old with steroid-refractory graft-versus-host disease after an allogeneic stem cell transplant. A share of the T cells may be of graft donor origin. V usage is TRBV2 and J usage is TRBJ1-2; possibly TRBD1 for D (6 bases). Here the CDR3 reads CASSARTDYGYTF. The CDR3 DNA sequence: TGTGCCAGCAGCGCTAGGACAGATTATGGCTACACCTTC. The full variable domain, rest sourced from reference TRBV2 and TRBJ1-2, is EPEVTQTPSHQVTQMGQEVILRCVPISNHLYFYWYRQILGQKVEFLVSFYNNEISEKSEIFDDQFSVERPDGSNFTLKIRSTKLEDSAMYFCASSARTDYGYTFGSGTRLTVV.